This TCR beta chain was obtained from a study of Ad26.COV2.S vaccination and SARS-CoV-2 variants. Study as a whole: In the COV1001 trial, the donor was in the Ad26.COV2.S arm. Broader study findings: A substantial breadth of spike-specific CD8+ and CD4+ T cell responses after vaccination has been reported. Participants given vaccine showed non-spike TCR breadth similar to that of placebo recipients.

The data were produced by immunoSEQ multiplex PCR, yet TCRdb's version contains in-frame clones alone and is incomplete. The repertoire holds 350,000 to 450,000 clones, more than 75% seen once, with roughly 3.1% in the top ten. A remark on this clone: The antigen remains undetermined. At one of its ends the junction is not consistent with the germline gene, which may arise from a read error.

This sample's treatment: approximately 18 received Ad26.COV2.S at low or high dose, single or two shots; about 5 received placebo; per-sample allocation not given. Day 63 after the first injection of vaccine or placebo was the sampling time. Boston provided a donor who was an adult aged 18-55 years. This CDR3 is built from 15 residues. CDR1 is MNHEY, CDR2 SVGEGT, per germline. The sequence derives from a person between 18 and 60 years old who received the Ad26.COV2.S COVID-19 vaccine or a placebo. The specimen was peripheral blood, collected in a trial of Ad26.COV2.S vaccine versus placebo. The genes are TRBV6-2 or TRBV6-3 and TRBJ1-6; no firm D call. CDR3 nucleotide sequence: TGTGCCGGCAGTTATTTCCCTCCCCTTAATTCACCCCTCCACTTT. Translation gives CAGSYFPPLNSPLHF.